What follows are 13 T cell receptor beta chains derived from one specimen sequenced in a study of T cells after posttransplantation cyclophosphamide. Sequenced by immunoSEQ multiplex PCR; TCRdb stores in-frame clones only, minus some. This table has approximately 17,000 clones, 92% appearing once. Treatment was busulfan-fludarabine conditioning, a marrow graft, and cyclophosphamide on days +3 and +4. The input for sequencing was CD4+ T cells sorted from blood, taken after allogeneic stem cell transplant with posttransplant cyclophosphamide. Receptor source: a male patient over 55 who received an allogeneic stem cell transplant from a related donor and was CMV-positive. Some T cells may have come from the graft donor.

CDR3 nucleotide sequence: TGCGCCAGCAGCCAGGATGCTTACGATGGAGGTGAAAAACTGTTTTTT. Translated, it gives CASSQDAYDGGEKLFF. The chain employs TRBV4-3 and TRBJ1-4, with D unclear. Germline CDR1 is LGHNA and CDR2 is YSLEER. Trimming shortened V by 3 bases and J by 7 bases, and 18 bases separated the two germline ends. CDR3 length equals 16 residues.

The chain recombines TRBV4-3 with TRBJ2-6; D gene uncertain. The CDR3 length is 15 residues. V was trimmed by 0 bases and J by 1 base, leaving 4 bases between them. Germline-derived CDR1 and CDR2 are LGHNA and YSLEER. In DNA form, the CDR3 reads TGCGCCAGCAGCCAAGAGAGATCTGGGGCCAACGTCCTGACTTTC. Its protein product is CASSQERSGANVLTF.

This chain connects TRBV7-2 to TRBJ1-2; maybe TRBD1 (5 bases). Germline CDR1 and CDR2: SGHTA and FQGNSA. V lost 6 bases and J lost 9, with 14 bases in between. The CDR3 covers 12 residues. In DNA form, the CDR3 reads TGTGCCAGCAGATCAGGGAGGAGGAGCTACACCTTC. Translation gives CASRSGRRSYTF.

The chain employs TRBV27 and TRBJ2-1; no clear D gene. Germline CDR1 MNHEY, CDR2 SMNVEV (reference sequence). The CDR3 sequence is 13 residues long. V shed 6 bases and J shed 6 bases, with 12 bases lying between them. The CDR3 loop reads CASSSRPPNEQFF. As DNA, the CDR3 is TGTGCCAGCAGCTCCCGTCCCCCCAATGAGCAGTTCTTC.

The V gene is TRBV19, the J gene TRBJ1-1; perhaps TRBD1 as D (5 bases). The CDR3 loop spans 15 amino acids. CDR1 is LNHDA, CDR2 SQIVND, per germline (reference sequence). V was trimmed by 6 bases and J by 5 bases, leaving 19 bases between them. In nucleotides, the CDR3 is TGTGCCAGTAGGGCACGGACGAATTCAGGGACTGAAGCTTTCTTT. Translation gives CASRARTNSGTEAFF.

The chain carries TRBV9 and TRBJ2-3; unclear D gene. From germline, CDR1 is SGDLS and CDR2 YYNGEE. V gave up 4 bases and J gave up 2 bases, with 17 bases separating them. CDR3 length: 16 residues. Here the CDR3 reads CASSLVGTESTDTQYF. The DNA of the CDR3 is TGTGCCAGCAGCCTAGTGGGTACGGAGTCCACAGATACGCAGTATTTT.

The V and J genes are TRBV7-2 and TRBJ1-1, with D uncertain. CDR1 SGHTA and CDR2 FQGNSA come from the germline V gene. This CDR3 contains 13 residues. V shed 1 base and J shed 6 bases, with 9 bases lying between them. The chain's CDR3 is CASSLDKRAEAFF. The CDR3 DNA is TGTGCCAGCAGCTTAGACAAGCGGGCTGAAGCTTTCTTT.

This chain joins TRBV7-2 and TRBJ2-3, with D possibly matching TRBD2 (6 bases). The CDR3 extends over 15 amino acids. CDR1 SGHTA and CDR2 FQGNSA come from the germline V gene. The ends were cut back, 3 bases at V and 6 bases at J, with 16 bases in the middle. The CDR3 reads CASSFTSLRTDTQYF. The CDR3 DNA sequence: TGTGCCAGCAGCTTTACTAGCCTTAGGACGGATACGCAGTATTTT.

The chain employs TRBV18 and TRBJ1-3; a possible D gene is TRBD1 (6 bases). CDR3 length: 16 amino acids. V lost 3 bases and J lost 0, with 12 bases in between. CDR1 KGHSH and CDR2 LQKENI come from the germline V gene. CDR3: CASSPTTGSSGNTIYF. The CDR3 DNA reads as TGTGCCAGCTCACCGACGACAGGATCCTCTGGAAACACCATATATTTT.

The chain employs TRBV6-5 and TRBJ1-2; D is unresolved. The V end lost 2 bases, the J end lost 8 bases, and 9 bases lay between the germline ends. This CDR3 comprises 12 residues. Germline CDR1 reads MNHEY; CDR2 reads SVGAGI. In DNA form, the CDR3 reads TGTGCCAGCAGTTACGGGCCTGGGGGCTACACCTTC. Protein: CASSYGPGGYTF.

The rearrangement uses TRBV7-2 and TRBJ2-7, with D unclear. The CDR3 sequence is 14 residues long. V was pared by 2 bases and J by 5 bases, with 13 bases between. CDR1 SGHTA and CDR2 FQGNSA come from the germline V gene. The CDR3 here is CASSLIDPRHEQYF. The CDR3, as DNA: TGTGCCAGCAGCTTAATCGACCCCAGGCACGAGCAGTACTTC.

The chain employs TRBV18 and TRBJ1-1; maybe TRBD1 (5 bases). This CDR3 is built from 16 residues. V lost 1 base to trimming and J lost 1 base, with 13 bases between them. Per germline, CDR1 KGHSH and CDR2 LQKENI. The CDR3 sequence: CASSPRLAGQNTEAFF. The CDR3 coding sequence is TGTGCCAGCTCACCACGACTGGCAGGGCAGAACACTGAAGCTTTCTTT.

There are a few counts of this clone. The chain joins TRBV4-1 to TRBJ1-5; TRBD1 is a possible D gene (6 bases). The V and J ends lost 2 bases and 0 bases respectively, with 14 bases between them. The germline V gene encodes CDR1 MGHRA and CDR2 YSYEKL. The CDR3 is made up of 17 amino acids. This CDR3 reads CASSQTTGQYSNQPQHF. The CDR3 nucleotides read TGCGCCAGCAGCCAAACTACGGGACAATATAGCAATCAGCCCCAGCATTTT.